The 26 T cell receptor beta chains below all came from one sample that was sequenced in a study of T cells in tuberculosis. Assay: immunoSEQ multiplex PCR; the TCRdb copy retains only in-frame clones and omits some. This sample has approximately 29,000 clones, with 85% to 90% found just once. The sample consisted of PBMCs. These receptors originate from a donor aged 5-35 years with latent tuberculosis or without tuberculosis infection.

CDR3 residues: CASSPGSAGELFF. Here the CDR3 DNA reads TGTGCCAGCAGCCCCGGCAGCGCCGGGGAGCTGTTTTTT. The rearrangement joins TRBV9 to TRBJ2-2; D call uncertain. Trimming stripped 4 bases from V and 6 bases from J, with 10 bases between. The CDR3 contains 13 residues. CDR1 SGDLS and CDR2 YYNGEE come from the germline V gene.

The chain is built from TRBV11-2 and TRBJ1-2, with 9 nucleotides matching TRBD1. The CDR3 runs to 14 residues. Looked up from germline, CDR1 is SGHAT and CDR2 is FQNNGV. The junction had 6 bases not matched to a gene; V was cut back by 4 bases and J by 6 bases. The DNA for the CDR3 is TGTGCCAGCAGCTCCCCGGGACAGGGTGATGGCTACACCTTC. Its protein product is CASSSPGQGDGYTF.

J is TRBJ2-3 and V is TRBV18, with TRBD2 as a possible D gene (6 bases). V was cut by 4 bases and J by 6 bases, with 20 bases left in between. The germline CDR1 and CDR2 sequences are KGHSH and LQKENI. The CDR3 has 16 residues. The CDR3 sequence is CASSRAGPAVHDTQYF. The DNA for the CDR3 is TGTGCCAGCTCACGCGCGGGACCCGCAGTTCACGATACGCAGTATTTT.

The V call is TRBV11-2, the J call TRBJ2-1; 14 bases fit TRBD2. The CDR3 sequence is 17 residues long. From germline, CDR1 is SGHAT and CDR2 FQNNGV. The ends lost 5 bases at V and 4 bases at J; junction bases unmatched: 7. Here the CDR3 reads CASSPGTSGGAYNEQFF. CDR3 sequence (DNA): TGTGCCAGCAGCCCCGGGACTAGCGGGGGCGCTTACAATGAGCAGTTCTTC. Drawing the rest from reference TRBV11-2 and TRBJ2-1, the complete variable domain is EAGVAQSPRYKIIEKRQSVAFWCNPISGHATLYWYQQILGQGPKLLIQFQNNGVVDDSQLPKDRFSAERLKGVDSTLKIQPAKLEDSAVYLCASSPGTSGGAYNEQFFGPGTRLTVL.

J is TRBJ1-6 and V is TRBV28, with TRBD1 matching over 7 bases. This CDR3 comprises 13 residues. The ends lost 6 bases at V and 6 bases at J; junction bases unmatched: 2. Germline V gene lookup returns CDR1 MDHEN and CDR2 SYDVKM. CDR3 coding DNA: TGTGCCAGCAGCACAGGGGTTAATTCACCCCTCCACTTT. This gives the protein CASSTGVNSPLHF.

The chain recombines TRBV27 with TRBJ2-1; 9 nucleotides agree with TRBD1. Germline V CDR1 and CDR2: MNHEY, SMNVEV (reference sequence). The CDR3 runs to 14 residues. Trimming removed 3 bases from V and 4 bases from J; junction bases left unmatched: 1. CDR3 protein: CASSFGTGYNEQFF. DNA of the CDR3: TGTGCCAGCAGTTTTGGGACAGGGTACAATGAGCAGTTCTTC.

The chain links TRBV18 to TRBJ2-3, with D possibly matching TRBD2 (6 bases). Germline values: CDR1 KGHSH, CDR2 LQKENI. The CDR3 runs 17 residues. Trimming shortened V by 7 bases and J by 2 bases, and 22 bases separated the two germline ends. The CDR3 region has the DNA TGTGCCAGCTTCCCCTTTCACAGGAGGGGTTACACAGATACGCAGTATTTT. Translation gives CASFPFHRRGYTDTQYF.

The chain employs TRBV4-1 and TRBJ1-5; 11 positions agree with TRBD1. The V gene end was trimmed by 0 bases and the J gene end by 11 bases; junction bases not matched to a gene: 6. Germline V CDR1 and CDR2: MGHRA, YSYEKL. This CDR3 is 15 amino acids long. The CDR3 sequence: CASSQEWDRGRTQHF. The CDR3 nucleotides are TGCGCCAGCAGCCAAGAATGGGACAGGGGGAGGACCCAGCATTTT.

The chain links TRBV2 to TRBJ2-7; 9 bases map to TRBD1. The CDR3 loop spans 14 amino acids. V gave up 8 bases and J gave up 7 bases; unmatched junction bases: 12. The germline V gene encodes CDR1 SNHLY and CDR2 FYNNEI. CDR3 region: CASWRGTGFLEQYF. CDR3 DNA sequence: TGTGCCAGCTGGAGGGGGACAGGGTTCTTGGAGCAGTACTTC.

The chain is built from TRBV6-4 and TRBJ2-3; 9 nucleotides agree with TRBD2. The J segment lost 4 bases and the V segment lost 3 bases, leaving 5 bases of the junction unmatched. CDR1 and CDR2 (germline): MRHNA, SNTAGT. This CDR3 contains 15 residues. The CDR3 DNA reads TGTGCCAGCAGTGAAGGCGGGGGGGCTGCAGATACGCAGTATTTT. This gives the protein CASSEGGGAADTQYF.

As concerns this clone: An end of the junction does not agree with germline; a read error may underlie this. The chain has TRBV11-2 and TRBJ2-1; 7 bases agree with TRBD2. The CDR3 has 12 residues. Germline lookup yields CDR1 SGHAT and CDR2 FQNNGV. CDR3 DNA sequence: TGTGCCAGCAGCTTAGATCGGGGGGAGCTGTTCTTC. It yields the protein CASSLDRGELFF. Together with reference TRBV11-2 and TRBJ2-1, the CDR3 gives the full variable domain: EAGVAQSPRYKIIEKRQSVAFWCNPISGHATLYWYQQILGQGPKLLIQFQNNGVVDDSQLPKDRFSAERLKGVDSTLKIQPAKLEDSAVYLCASSLDRGELFFGPGTRLTVL.

The CDR3 spells CASSREGFSGNTIYF. The CDR3 DNA follows: TGTGCCAGCAGCCGGGAGGGTTTCTCTGGAAACACCATATATTTT. The chain couples TRBV6-5 to TRBJ1-3; D remains ambiguous. V was shortened by 6 bases and J by 0 bases, with 12 bases between the two germline ends. The CDR3 totals 15 residues. Germline CDR1 and CDR2: MNHEY and SVGAGI.

This sequence joins TRBV6-1 and TRBJ2-1; D uncertain. Germline V gene data show CDR1 as MNHNS and CDR2 as SASEGT. The V end was cut by 0 bases, the J end by 4 bases, with 10 bases between. The length of the CDR3 is 15 residues. The CDR3 reads CASSEAQVRYNEQFF. The CDR3 nucleotides are TGTGCCAGCAGTGAAGCGCAGGTTCGATACAATGAGCAGTTCTTC.

The V call is TRBV6-5, the J call TRBJ2-3; tentatively, D is TRBD2 (6 bases). The CDR3 extends over 16 amino acids. Trimming shortened V by 0 bases and J by 0 bases, and 10 bases separated the two germline ends. Germline V CDR1 and CDR2: MNHEY, SVGAGI. The CDR3: CASSYSSGFSTDTQYF. Here the CDR3 DNA reads TGTGCCAGCAGTTACTCCAGCGGGTTTAGCACAGATACGCAGTATTTT.

The chain has TRBV28 and TRBJ1-2; 9 bases fit TRBD1. The CDR3 spans 15 residues. The germline gives CDR1 MDHEN, CDR2 SYDVKM. The trim removed 3 bases at V and 8 bases at J, leaving 10 bases unmatched. Here the CDR3 DNA reads TGTGCCAGCAGTTTTGGCGGACAGGGGAGATACGGCTACACCTTC. As protein: CASSFGGQGRYGYTF.

This clone was seen only a few times. This sequence joins TRBV4-1 and TRBJ1-6; D is undetermined. The CDR3 consists of 13 residues. CDR1 and CDR2 (germline): MGHRA, YSYEKL. V was shortened by 1 base and J by 11 bases, with 9 bases between the two germline ends. The CDR3 nucleotides are TGCGCCAGCAGCCAAGCGGCGGCTCCACCCCTCCACTTT. Its protein product is CASSQAAAPPLHF.

The chain couples TRBV28 to TRBJ2-7, with a weak D call TRBD1 (5 bases). Germline V gives CDR1 MDHEN, CDR2 SYDVKM. Trimming stripped 11 bases from V and 2 bases from J, with 19 bases between. The CDR3 length is 14 residues. As DNA, the CDR3 is TGTGCCTCTATGTTAGTAGGGGCCCCCTACGAGCAGTACTTC. It translates to CASMLVGAPYEQYF.

The rearrangement links TRBV2 to TRBJ1-5; D perhaps matches TRBD1 (6 bases). Germline lookup yields CDR1 SNHLY and CDR2 FYNNEI. Deletions cut 2 bases from V and 6 bases from J, with 20 bases between. The CDR3 is 17 residues long. The CDR3 protein is CASSETPAGVGSQPQHF. As DNA, the CDR3 is TGTGCCAGCAGTGAAACGCCGGCAGGGGTGGGGAGTCAGCCCCAGCATTTT.

The rearrangement joins TRBV21-1 to TRBJ1-1. TRBV21-1 has pseudogene status. The CDR3 is 14 amino acids. CDR3 amino acids: CASSNGGTRMEAFF. CDR3 nucleotide sequence: TGTGCCAGCAGCAATGGCGGGACCCGGATGGAAGCTTTCTTT.

The V gene is TRBV6-1, the J gene TRBJ2-7, with TRBD1 matching over 8 bases. Germline CDR1 reads MNHNS; CDR2 reads SASEGT. The V gene end was trimmed by 6 bases and the J gene end by 7 bases; junction bases not matched to a gene: 11. The CDR3 runs to 14 residues. The CDR3 loop reads CASRGQGSRGEQYF. In DNA, the CDR3 is TGTGCCAGCAGAGGACAGGGCTCTAGGGGAGAGCAGTACTTC.

This chain links TRBV28 with TRBJ1-6; 7 bases agree with TRBD1. The CDR3 contains 14 residues. V was clipped by 6 bases and J by 7 bases; unmatched bases: 6. Germline CDR1 reads MDHEN; CDR2 reads SYDVKM. This chain's CDR3 is CASRATGTNSPLHF. DNA of the CDR3: TGTGCCAGCAGGGCGACAGGGACCAATTCACCCCTCCACTTT.

V usage is TRBV6-5 and J usage is TRBJ1-1, with TRBD1 identical over 10 bases. Germline CDR1 MNHEY, CDR2 SVGAGI. The CDR3 extends over 13 amino acids. V shed 6 bases and J 2 bases; nucleotides not matched to a gene: 0. This CDR3 reads CASRTGGNTEAFF. CDR3 sequence (DNA): TGTGCCAGCAGGACAGGGGGCAACACTGAAGCTTTCTTT.

V is TRBV9 and J is TRBJ1-6, with 10 positions matching TRBD1. V was clipped by 3 bases and J by 7 bases; unmatched bases: 1. CDR1 and CDR2 from the germline V gene are SGDLS and YYNGEE. This CDR3 is 14 amino acids long. Here the CDR3 reads CASSGTGGNSPLHF. For the CDR3, the DNA is TGTGCCAGCAGCGGGACAGGGGGGAATTCACCCCTCCACTTT.

The rearrangement joins TRBV9 to TRBJ1-5, with 7 positions matching TRBD1. Germline V gene sequence: CDR1 SGDLS, CDR2 YYNGEE. The CDR3 length is 14 residues. V gave up 0 bases and J gave up 6 bases; unmatched junction bases: 3. The CDR3 DNA sequence: TGTGCCAGCAGCGTAGGACAGGGAGTTCAGCCCCAGCATTTT. As protein: CASSVGQGVQPQHF.

The V gene is TRBV19, the J gene TRBJ2-1, with a tentative D call TRBD2 (7 bases). This CDR3 has 14 residues. Germline CDR1 is LNHDA and CDR2 is SQIVND (reference sequence). V was shortened by 7 bases and J by 6 bases, with 16 bases between the two germline ends. CDR3 in DNA: TGTGCCAGTAACACGGGGCGGGGGCCCAATGAGCAGTTCTTC. This gives the protein CASNTGRGPNEQFF. The full variable domain, its missing parts supplied by reference TRBV19 and TRBJ2-1, is DGGITQSPKYLFRKEGQNVTLSCEQNLNHDAMYWYRQDPGQGLRLIYYSQIVNDFQKGDIAEGYSVSREKKESFPLTVTSAQKNPTAFYLCASNTGRGPNEQFFGPGTRLTVL.

The V call is TRBV19, the J call TRBJ1-1, with D tentatively TRBD1 (6 bases). Germline V CDR1 and CDR2: LNHDA, SQIVND (reference sequence). The CDR3 runs to 15 residues. V was trimmed by 2 bases and J by 3 bases, leaving 13 bases between them. The CDR3 here is CASSILGSGDTEAFF. In DNA, the CDR3 is TGTGCCAGTAGTATACTCGGCTCAGGGGACACTGAAGCTTTCTTT.